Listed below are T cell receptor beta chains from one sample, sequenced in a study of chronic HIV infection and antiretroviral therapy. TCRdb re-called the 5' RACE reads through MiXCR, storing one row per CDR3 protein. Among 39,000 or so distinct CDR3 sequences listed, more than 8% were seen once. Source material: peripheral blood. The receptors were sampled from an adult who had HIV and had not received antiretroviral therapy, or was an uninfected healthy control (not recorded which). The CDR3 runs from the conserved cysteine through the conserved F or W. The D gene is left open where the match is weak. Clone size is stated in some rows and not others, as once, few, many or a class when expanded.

TGCGCCAGCACCCTGGACATCTCTGGGGCCAACGTCCTGACTTTC	CASTLDISGANVLTF	TRBJ2-6	NA	TRBV10-1	many
TGTGCCAGCAGCCCGGAGCGGGAGGGTCACAATGAGCAGTTCTTC	CASSPEREGHNEQFF	TRBJ2-1	TRBD2	TRBV3-1	many
TGTGCCAGCAGTTCCTCGACTAGCGGGAGTTACAATGAGCAGTTCTTC	CASSSSTSGSYNEQFF	TRBJ2-1	TRBD2	TRBV28	few
TGCGCCAGCAGCCGCCAGGACAATGAGCAGTTCTTC	CASSRQDNEQFF	TRBJ2-1	NA	TRBV5-1	many
TGTGCCAGCAGTGAAAGAGAGGATACGCAGTATTTT	CASSEREDTQYF	TRBJ2-3	NA	TRBV25-1	NA
TGTGCCAGCAGTTCGGGACAGGCCAGCAATCAGCCCCAGCATTTT	CASSSGQASNQPQHF	TRBJ1-5	TRBD1	TRBV27	many
TGTGCCAGCAGCCTCGGGACTAGCGGGAGCTCCTACAATGAGCAGTTCTTC	CASSLGTSGSSYNEQFF	TRBJ2-1	TRBD2	TRBV7-9	many
TGTGCCAGCAGCACCATAACCAATGAGCAGTTCTTC	CASSTITNEQFF	TRBJ2-1	NA	TRBV21-1	NA
TGCAGCGTTGATGAAGGGGAAAGAGGTTTCTTC	CSVDEGERGFF	TRBJ2-1	NA	TRBV29-1	many
TGTGCCAGCAGTGAAGATGGGACAGCTGATCAGCCCCAGCATTTT	CASSEDGTADQPQHF	TRBJ1-5	TRBD1	TRBV2	many
TGCAGCGTCCCGGGACAGGGGGGAGCTTTCTTT	CSVPGQGGAFF	TRBJ1-1	TRBD1	TRBV29-1	NA
TGTGCCAGCAGCAGGAGGAGAGGGACCCATTACGAGCAGTACTTC	CASSRRRGTHYEQYF	TRBJ2-7	NA	TRBV7-8	medium-sized
TGTGCCATCAGTGGGATGACAGGGGACGAGCAGTACTTC	CAISGMTGDEQYF	TRBJ2-7	TRBD1	TRBV10-3	many
TGCAGCGGACTAGCGGGAGCAGATACGCAGTATTTT	CSGLAGADTQYF	TRBJ2-3	TRBD2	TRBV29-1	NA
TGTGCCAGTAGCCCTCGTGGAAGCCAAGGTCCTTCTGGAAACACCATATATTTT	CASSPRGSQGPSGNTIYF	TRBJ1-3	NA	TRBV19	few
TGTGCCAGCAGCCCCGCCAGGAGGGAGAATGGGGCCAACGTCCTGACTTTC	CASSPARRENGANVLTF	TRBJ2-6	NA	TRBV4-2	many
TGTGCCAGCAGTTTCGTCGACAGGGTCCCTGAGCAGTTCTTC	CASSFVDRVPEQFF	TRBJ2-1	TRBD1	TRBV12-3/TRBV12-4	many
TGCGCCAGCAGCCAAGATCTTGGCTTTTATAGCACAGATACGCAGTATTTT	CASSQDLGFYSTDTQYF	TRBJ2-3	NA	TRBV4-3	NA
TGCAGTGCTAGAGTATATCCTAGCGGGAGTCGTAATGAGCAGTTCTTC	CSARVYPSGSRNEQFF	TRBJ2-1	TRBD2	TRBV20-1	once
TGTGCCACCAGTGATTGGGACAGGGGGCGTGAGACCCAGTACTTC	CATSDWDRGRETQYF	TRBJ2-5	TRBD1	TRBV24-1	many
TGTGCCAGCAGCTTTGGCTTTCTCAATGAGCAGTTCTTC	CASSFGFLNEQFF	TRBJ2-1	NA	TRBV7-2	NA
TGTGCCAGCAGTGAGGCCTTTCAAAGGCCAGATACGCAGTATTTT	CASSEAFQRPDTQYF	TRBJ2-3	NA	TRBV6-4	many
TGTGCCAGCAGTTTATGGTCGGGGGCCTACGAGCAGTACTTC	CASSLWSGAYEQYF	TRBJ2-7	NA	TRBV28	few
TGTGCCAGCAGTTTATTCCAGCGGGAAGACGGTGAGCAGTTCTTC	CASSLFQREDGEQFF	TRBJ2-1	TRBD2	TRBV28	many
TGTGCCAGCTTCTCTGTTGGACAGGGACCCACCGGGGAGCTGTTTTTT	CASFSVGQGPTGELFF	TRBJ2-2	TRBD1	TRBV28	many
TGTGCCAGCAGTGACTCGACAGGCACAGATACGCAGTATTTT	CASSDSTGTDTQYF	TRBJ2-3	NA	TRBV6-4	medium-sized
TGTGCCAGCAGTTACGTCAGACTCGAGCAGTACTTC	CASSYVRLEQYF	TRBJ2-7	NA	TRBV6-2/TRBV6-3	few
TGTGCCAGCGCTAGCGGGAGGGCTACCGCCGAGCAGTACTTC	CASASGRATAEQYF	TRBJ2-7	TRBD2	TRBV28	few
TGTGCCAGCAGTCTCAGAATCTCTGGGGCCAACGTCCTGACTTTC	CASSLRISGANVLTF	TRBJ2-6	NA	TRBV28	few
TGTGCCAGCAGCCCACGCGTCGGAGAAACTGAAGCTTTCTTT	CASSPRVGETEAFF	TRBJ1-1	NA	TRBV9	NA
TGCAGTGCTACGACAGGGTATGGCACTGAAGCTTTCTTT	CSATTGYGTEAFF	TRBJ1-1	TRBD1	TRBV20-1	few
TGCAGTGCTAGAGCTAATCTAGCGGGAGATCCCAATGAGCAGTTCTTC	CSARANLAGDPNEQFF	TRBJ2-1	TRBD2	TRBV20-1	many
TGTGCCAGCAGTAAGGGGGCGCGGGGCTATGGCTACACCTTC	CASSKGARGYGYTF	TRBJ1-2	TRBD1	TRBV28	NA
TGTGCCACCATGCTTGACAGTGGCTCTGGGGCCAACGTCCTGACTTTC	CATMLDSGSGANVLTF	TRBJ2-6	NA	TRBV10-3	many
TGTGCCAGCACCCCTAGCGGGAAAGACTACGAGCAGTACTTC	CASTPSGKDYEQYF	TRBJ2-7	TRBD2	TRBV28	many
TGTGCCAGCAGTTCCCCCGCGGCAGGGTACTATGGCTACACCTTC	CASSSPAAGYYGYTF	TRBJ1-2	NA	TRBV28	NA
TGCAGCGTCGGGACAACGACCTACGAGCAGTACTTC	CSVGTTTYEQYF	TRBJ2-7	NA	TRBV29-1	many
TGTGCCAGCAGCTCCGGGACAGGACTACCCTACGAGCAGTACTTC	CASSSGTGLPYEQYF	TRBJ2-7	TRBD1	TRBV28	few
TGTGCCAGCCTTGAGGGACAGGCGAACTATGGCTACACCTTC	CASLEGQANYGYTF	TRBJ1-2	TRBD1	TRBV2	many
TGTGCCAGCAGGGGTGCCAAAAACATTCAGTACTTC	CASRGAKNIQYF	TRBJ2-4	NA	TRBV6-2/TRBV6-3	many
TGCGCCAGCAGCCAAGCGGCGGGGGGGTACGAGCAGTACTTC	CASSQAAGGYEQYF	TRBJ2-7	TRBD2	TRBV4-1	many
TGTGCCGTCGCAGCGGCTAGTTCGCGTTACGAGCAGTACTTC	CAVAAASSRYEQYF	TRBJ2-7	NA	TRBV25-1	many
TGTGCCAGCAGCGAGGGACTAGCGGGAGTTAATGAGCAGTTCTTC	CASSEGLAGVNEQFF	TRBJ2-1	TRBD2	TRBV9	medium-sized
TGCAGTGCTAGAGCTGGCGGGAGCTTGTATGAGCAGTTCTTC	CSARAGGSLYEQFF	TRBJ2-1	TRBD2	TRBV20-1	many
TGCAGTGCTAGAGATACAGGAAATAACTATGGCTACACCTTC	CSARDTGNNYGYTF	TRBJ1-2	NA	TRBV20-1	NA
TGTGCCAGCAGTCTCAATAGCGGGAGGGTCTACGAGCAGTACTTC	CASSLNSGRVYEQYF	TRBJ2-7	TRBD2	TRBV28	many
TGTGCCAGCAGTTCGGGACAGCCCACTTTTAAGCGGGAGCTGTTTTTT	CASSSGQPTFKRELFF	TRBJ2-2	TRBD1	TRBV2	many
TGTGCCAGCAGTTGGACAGGAAAAATCACAGATACGCAGTATTTT	CASSWTGKITDTQYF	TRBJ2-3	TRBD1	TRBV28	few
TGCAGCGTGACAAAGCGGTTCTTGGGCGCAGATACGCAGTATTTT	CSVTKRFLGADTQYF	TRBJ2-3	NA	TRBV29-1	few
TGTGCCAGCAGTTCGCCAGCGCGCACAGATACGCAGTATTTT	CASSSPARTDTQYF	TRBJ2-3	NA	TRBV28	NA